This is a list of T cell receptor beta chains from one sample in a study of cytomegalovirus exposure and HLA in healthy donors. TCRdb's table, derived via immunoSEQ multiplex PCR, lists solely in-frame clones and lacks some. The sample lists about 65,000 clones; roughly 60% were seen once. Sequencing input: PBMCs. Receptors were obtained from a man aged 25 to 45 in good health and CMV-seronegative. The CDR3 runs from the conserved cysteine through the conserved F or W. A D gene is named only where the DNA matches it firmly. Only some rows state a clone size, as once, few, many or a class for expanded clones.

J | D | size | V | DNA | CDR3
TRBJ1-5 | TRBD1 | - | TRBV5-6 | TGTGCCAGCAGTCACTGGACAGGGCATCAGCCCCAGCATTTT | CASSHWTGHQPQHF
TRBJ2-5 | TRBD2 | few | TRBV10-3 | TGTGCCATCAGTGTTGCCCCGGCTAGCGGGGGGGGTCAAGAGACCCAGTACTTC | CAISVAPASGGGQETQYF
TRBJ1-2 | - | - | TRBV6-6 | TGTGCCAGCAGTTACAAGAGGGGGGGCCCCTATGGCTACACCTTC | CASSYKRGGPYGYTF
TRBJ2-1 | TRBD2 | - | TRBV9 | TGTGCCAGCAGCGGGCCTAGCGGGGGGACCTACAATGAGCAGTTCTTC | CASSGPSGGTYNEQFF
TRBJ2-2 | TRBD1 | few | TRBV2 | TGTGCCAGCAGTCAGGACAGGGTAAACACCGGGGAGCTGTTTTTT | CASSQDRVNTGELFF
TRBJ1-5 | TRBD1 | - | TRBV2 | TGTGCCAGCAGGAGATCCGGGACAGGGGCATTGAGCAATCAGCCCCAGCATTTT | CASRRSGTGALSNQPQHF
TRBJ1-1 | - | few | TRBV7-9 | TGTGCCAGCAGCTCCGCGGTGGCCAACACTGAAGCTTTCTTT | CASSSAVANTEAFF
TRBJ2-3 | TRBD1 | once | TRBV30 | TGTGCCTGGAGTGTACGCCGGGGACAGGGGCGACCAGATACGCAGTATTTT | CAWSVRRGQGRPDTQYF
TRBJ2-5 | TRBD1 | once | TRBV7-8 | TGTGCCAGCAGCGAAGGAGCTTTGCGACAGGGGGCGCCCCGAGAGACCCAGTACTTC | CASSEGALRQGAPRETQYF
TRBJ2-7 | TRBD2 | - | TRBV7-8 | TGTGCCAGCAGCTTAGTCCGCGGGGGGGCGAGCGAGCAGTACTTC | CASSLVRGGASEQYF
TRBJ2-3 | - | - | TRBV7-9 | TGTGCCAGCAGCCTCACAGGGACAGATACGCAGTATTTT | CASSLTGTDTQYF
TRBJ2-5 | TRBD2 | - | TRBV19 | TGTGCCAGTAGTATGGCTAGCGGGCAAGAGACCCAGTACTTC | CASSMASGQETQYF
TRBJ1-1 | - | - | TRBV2 | TGTGCCAGCAGCCAAGGGGACACTGAAGCTTTCTTT | CASSQGDTEAFF
TRBJ1-2 | - | few | TRBV30 | TGTGCCTGGAGCGGTACCAATAATGGCTACACCTTC | CAWSGTNNGYTF
TRBJ2-7 | - | once | TRBV5-4 | TGTGCCAGCAGCTTGGAGGCCCAGGGAACCGAGCAGTACTTC | CASSLEAQGTEQYF
TRBJ2-5 | - | - | TRBV15 | TGTGCCACCAGCAGAGATCCGGGGTTGAGGGAGTACTTC | CATSRDPGLREYF
TRBJ1-1 | - | - | TRBV7-9 | TGTGCCAGCAGCTTTCGACTAGGTGGCCCTACTGAAGCTTTCTTT | CASSFRLGGPTEAFF
TRBJ2-5 | - | - | TRBV2 | TGTGCCAGCAGTGAGGCGGACAGAAGGCTGCTTGGTGACGAGACCCAGTACTTC | CASSEADRRLLGDETQYF
TRBJ1-6 | - | - | TRBV7-2 | TGTGCCAGCAGCACACAGGGTGCCGGGTATAATTCACCCCTCCACTTT | CASSTQGAGYNSPLHF
TRBJ1-1 | TRBD1 | - | TRBV30 | TGTGCCTGGAGCCCCGGACAGGGGCACACTGAAGCTTTCTTT | CAWSPGQGHTEAFF
TRBJ1-4 | - | few | TRBV5-1 | TGCGCCAGCAGCTTGTCTCAGGTGGGAGCAACTAATGAAAAACTGTTTTTT | CASSLSQVGATNEKLFF
TRBJ1-2 | TRBD1 | - | TRBV19 | TGTGCCAGTACCCCGGGACAGGCGTATGGCTACACCTTC | CASTPGQAYGYTF
TRBJ1-1 | - | - | TRBV10-3 | TGTGCCATCAGTGAGAGTCGGTTAACCATGAACACTGAAGCTTTCTTT | CAISESRLTMNTEAFF
TRBJ2-6 | - | - | TRBV6-5 | TGTGCCAGCAGAGACAGACACTCTGGGGCCAACGTCCTGACTTTC | CASRDRHSGANVLTF
TRBJ2-2 | - | once | TRBV7-7 | TGTGCCAGCGCCCAGAGCGGCGCGAACACCGGGGAGCTGTTTTTT | CASAQSGANTGELFF